This T cell receptor beta chain stems from a study of blood T cell repertoires in COVID-19. Study-level information: The United States, Italy and Spain provided the acute and convalescent COVID-19 samples.

Per germline, CDR1 SEHNR and CDR2 FQNEAQ (reference sequence). Between the trimmed V and J ends, which lost 2 bases and 2 bases, there was a span of 11 bases. The CDR3 runs 15 residues. As originally analysed: Reference gene primer amplification gave estimated nucleated cell counts. Clones were read by immunoSEQ multiplex PCR, and TCRdb kept only the in-frame ones, dropping some. The V and J calls and clone size are taken from that table; D and trimming were inferred from the DNA. The sample shows 270,000 or so clones, about 85% of them seen only once. All enrollees were about 18 to 89 years old and from under 25 US areas. Categorization into cohorts depended on clinical history that participants reported.

The receptor comes from a woman aged 45-59 years who had been exposed to COVID-19. The sample was PBMCs or T cells enriched from blood (not recorded which). V usage is TRBV7-9 and J usage is TRBJ2-3, with D possibly matching TRBD1 (5 bases). CDR3 nucleotide sequence: TGTGCCAGCAGCTTAAGGGGTTCTTCCACAGATACGCAGTATTTT. Its protein product is CASSLRGSSTDTQYF.